These 22 T cell receptor beta chains were sequenced from one sample in a study of blood T cell repertoires in COVID-19. Measured with immunoSEQ multiplex PCR; TCRdb has only the in-frame clones, and not every one. The data hold 150,000 to 200,000 clones, with approximately 84% observed a single time. The sample was peripheral blood. These TCRs come from a human donor with acute or convalescent COVID-19. The donor label of this sample is uncertain.

The chain carries TRBV5-1 and TRBJ1-6; possible D gene TRBD1, 5 bases. Per germline, CDR1 SGHRS and CDR2 YFSETQ. V was shortened by 0 bases and J by 7 bases, with 5 bases between the two germline ends. This CDR3 has 13 residues. The CDR3 DNA follows: TGCGCCAGCAGCTTGGAGGGGAATTCACCCCTCCACTTT. Protein: CASSLEGNSPLHF.

V usage is TRBV29-1 and J usage is TRBJ1-2; no firm D call. The CDR3 runs to 10 residues. CDR1 SQVTM and CDR2 ANQGSEA come from the germline V gene. Trimming removed 0 bases at V and 8 bases at J, with 4 bases between. CDR3 in amino acids: CSVEDGGYTF. CDR3 coding DNA: TGCAGCGTTGAAGACGGGGGCTACACCTTC. Full variable domain (remainder filled in from reference TRBV29-1 and TRBJ1-2): SAVISQKPSRDICQRGTSLTIQCQVDSQVTMMFWYRQQPGQSLTLIATANQGSEATYESGFVIDKFPISRPNLTFSTLTVSNMSPEDSSIYLCSVEDGGYTFGSGTRLTVV.

The chain employs TRBV6-5 and TRBJ2-1; possibly TRBD1 for D (6 bases). Germline V gives CDR1 MNHEY, CDR2 SVGAGI. The CDR3 consists of 12 residues. V was cut by 6 bases and J by 11 bases, with 14 bases left in between. The CDR3: CASSTLTGQQFF. Here the CDR3 DNA reads TGTGCCAGCAGCACTTTGACAGGCCAGCAGTTCTTC.

The genes are TRBV19 and TRBJ2-7; TRBD2 agrees at 7 bases. Per germline, CDR1 LNHDA and CDR2 SQIVND (reference sequence). The CDR3 has 13 residues. The trim removed 6 bases at V and 2 bases at J, leaving 4 bases unmatched. Here the CDR3 DNA reads TGTGCCAGTAGGGCTAGCGGAGCCTACGAGCAGTACTTC. Translation gives CASRASGAYEQYF.

This chain connects TRBV19 to TRBJ1-2; D is possibly TRBD1 (5 bases). The CDR3 extends over 12 amino acids. V dropped 4 bases and J dropped 5 bases, with 8 bases sitting between them. The V gene's germline CDR1 is LNHDA and CDR2 SQIVND (reference sequence). This CDR3 reads CASSTTVYGYTF. CDR3 coding DNA: TGTGCCAGTAGTACGACAGTTTATGGCTACACCTTC.

This chain joins TRBV30 and TRBJ1-2; TRBD1 might be the D (5 bases). From germline, CDR1 is GTSNPN and CDR2 SVGIG (reference sequence). The CDR3 has 11 residues. The V end was cut by 7 bases, the J end by 7 bases, with 13 bases between. The CDR3 DNA sequence: TGTGCCTTTCCAGGGTTTCGTGGCTACACCTTC. It yields the protein CAFPGFRGYTF.

The chain has TRBV5-1 and TRBJ1-1, with D possibly TRBD1 on 5 matching bases. The CDR3 loop spans 16 amino acids. CDR1 is SGHRS and CDR2 is YFSETQ in the germline V gene. V lost 0 bases and J 3 bases, leaving 15 bases between the germline ends. The CDR3 sequence is CASSLAGGSGDTEAFF. The CDR3 region has the DNA TGCGCCAGCAGCTTGGCCGGGGGGTCGGGAGACACTGAAGCTTTCTTT.

The gene calls are TRBV2 and TRBJ1-1, with 7 bases aligning to TRBD1. V shed 6 bases and J 3 bases; nucleotides not matched to a gene: 10. Per germline, CDR1 SNHLY and CDR2 FYNNEI. The CDR3 has 15 residues. The CDR3 nucleotides are TGTGCCAGCAGGGGACAGTCCCGAGGGGACACTGAAGCTTTCTTT. This sequence encodes CASRGQSRGDTEAFF.

The chain uses TRBV14 and TRBJ2-7, with 8 bases aligning to TRBD1. Germline loops: CDR1 SGHDN, CDR2 FVKESK. Trimming cost V 4 bases and J 3 bases; bases outside gene matches: 5. The length of the CDR3 is 14 residues. In nucleotides, the CDR3 is TGTGCCAGCAGCCGGGGACAGGACCTCTACGAGCAGTACTTC. Translating it yields CASSRGQDLYEQYF.

This clone was seen ten or more times. The chain combines TRBV19 with TRBJ2-7; perhaps TRBD2 as D (5 bases). This CDR3 contains 11 residues. Germline assignment: CDR1 LNHDA and CDR2 SQIVND (reference sequence). Between the trimmed V and J ends, which lost 5 bases and 6 bases, there was a span of 8 bases. The CDR3 coding sequence is TGTGCCAGTAGTCGGGGATCCGAGCAGTACTTC. This gives the protein CASSRGSEQYF. Combining the CDR3 with reference TRBV19 and TRBJ2-7 gives the whole variable domain DGGITQSPKYLFRKEGQNVTLSCEQNLNHDAMYWYRQDPGQGLRLIYYSQIVNDFQKGDIAEGYSVSREKKESFPLTVTSAQKNPTAFYLCASSRGSEQYFGPGTRLTVT.

This rearrangement joins TRBV5-5 to TRBJ2-3; TRBD2 is a possible D gene (6 bases). The V and J ends lost 4 bases and 3 bases respectively, with 9 bases between them. This CDR3 spans 13 amino acids. Germline lookup yields CDR1 SGHKS and CDR2 YYEKEE (reference sequence). The CDR3 protein is CASSPEGTDTQYF. The CDR3 DNA follows: TGTGCCAGCAGCCCGGAGGGGACAGATACGCAGTATTTT.

This clone was found a few times. The chain couples TRBV6-1 to TRBJ2-1; D is perhaps TRBD2 (7 bases). V dropped 0 bases and J dropped 8 bases, with 17 bases sitting between them. Per the germline V gene, CDR1 is MNHNS and CDR2 is SASEGT. There are 16 residues in the CDR3. CDR3 in DNA: TGTGCCAGCAGTGAAGCTGGAGGGGGGGCCTTAGATGAGCAGTTCTTC. This gives the protein CASSEAGGGALDEQFF.

The CDR3 region has the DNA TGCGCCAGCAGCGTCCGACAGGGGACTGAAGCTTTCTTT. The encoded protein is CASSVRQGTEAFF. The V call is TRBV5-1, the J call TRBJ1-1; 8 bases align to TRBD1. The CDR3 consists of 13 residues. The germline CDR1 and CDR2 sequences are SGHRS and YFSETQ. V shed 4 bases, J shed 5 bases, and the junction held 4 bases outside the gene matches.

The genes are TRBV11-2 and TRBJ2-3, with 11 bases that match TRBD2. Germline V gene lookup returns CDR1 SGHAT and CDR2 FQNNGV. V gave up 8 bases and J gave up 5 bases; unmatched junction bases: 9. The CDR3 has 15 amino acids. CDR3 loop: CASRGLAGRGDTQYF. In DNA, the CDR3 is TGTGCCAGCCGCGGACTAGCGGGCCGCGGAGATACGCAGTATTTT.

The rearrangement links TRBV4-1 to TRBJ2-1; TRBD2 matches at 11 bases. CDR1 is MGHRA and CDR2 is YSYEKL in the germline V gene. The CDR3 is made up of 17 amino acids. V shed 1 base and J 4 bases; nucleotides not matched to a gene: 6. CDR3 region: CASSQGSSGGQYNEQFF. CDR3 nucleotide sequence: TGCGCCAGCAGCCAAGGGTCTAGCGGGGGGCAATACAATGAGCAGTTCTTC.

CDR3 nucleotides: TGTGCCAGCAGCCTAGGGACTAGCGGACTAAATGAGCAGTTCTTC. Its translation: CASSLGTSGLNEQFF. This chain uses TRBV7-2 with TRBJ2-1; 11 nucleotides line up with TRBD2. With 5 bases clipped from V and 7 bases from J, the junction kept 7 bases outside the gene matches. From germline, CDR1 is SGHTA and CDR2 FQGNSA. The CDR3 consists of 15 residues.

This clone has only one observation. V is TRBV19 and J is TRBJ2-3; 13 nucleotides match TRBD2. Losses at the gene ends were 1 base for V and 0 bases for J; bases not matched to a gene: 7. The germline CDR1 and CDR2 sequences are LNHDA and SQIVND (reference sequence). The CDR3 totals 19 residues. The chain's CDR3 is CASSIGGLAGSSSTDTQYF. Written as DNA, the CDR3 is TGTGCCAGTAGTATAGGGGGACTAGCGGGATCCTCTAGCACAGATACGCAGTATTTT. Drawing the rest from reference TRBV19 and TRBJ2-3, the complete variable domain is DGGITQSPKYLFRKEGQNVTLSCEQNLNHDAMYWYRQDPGQGLRLIYYSQIVNDFQKGDIAEGYSVSREKKESFPLTVTSAQKNPTAFYLCASSIGGLAGSSSTDTQYFGPGTRLTVL.

The J gene is TRBJ1-1, the V gene TRBV7-2, with 7 bases identical to TRBD1. J was trimmed by 11 bases and V by 1 base; bases with no gene match: 7. The germline gives CDR1 SGHTA, CDR2 FQGNSA. This CDR3 is 13 amino acids long. The CDR3 region has the DNA TGTGCCAGCAGCTTAGGGAGACAGGGTGCTGCTTTCTTT. It yields the protein CASSLGRQGAAFF.

The rearrangement links TRBV6-1 to TRBJ1-5, with a possible D match to TRBD1 (6 bases). The germline V gene encodes CDR1 MNHNS and CDR2 SASEGT. The CDR3 is 18 amino acids. Trimming pared 0 bases from V and 8 bases from J, leaving 23 bases between. CDR3 region: CASSEALGLDRPNEPQHF. The DNA for the CDR3 is TGTGCCAGCAGTGAAGCGCTTGGCTTGGACAGACCGAATGAGCCCCAGCATTTT.

The chain recombines TRBV2 with TRBJ1-2; TRBD1 is a possible D gene (5 bases). Deletions cut 5 bases from V and 2 bases from J, with 21 bases between. There are 17 residues in the CDR3. Germline lookup yields CDR1 SNHLY and CDR2 FYNNEI. CDR3 DNA: TGTGCCAGCAGTCATGGGGGAGGTAAGGGGAGGAACTATGGCTACACCTTC. It translates to CASSHGGGKGRNYGYTF.

The gene calls are TRBV19 and TRBJ1-5, with a possible D match to TRBD1 (6 bases). The V and J ends lost 4 bases and 1 base respectively, with 26 bases between them. The CDR3 length is 20 residues. Germline CDR1 LNHDA, CDR2 SQIVND (reference sequence). The CDR3, as DNA: TGTGCCAGTAGTACCTCGAGAACTCAGGCCGGGACAAGGAGCAATCAGCCCCAGCATTTT. Translated, it gives CASSTSRTQAGTRSNQPQHF.

CDR3 amino acids: CASSIGGTMRVTDTQYF. The CDR3 region has the DNA TGTGCCAGTAGTATTGGAGGGACTATGAGGGTCACAGATACGCAGTATTTT. The rearrangement joins TRBV19 to TRBJ2-3, with 7 bases that match TRBD2. Germline values: CDR1 LNHDA, CDR2 SQIVND (reference sequence). The V segment lost 3 bases and the J segment 2 bases; nucleotides outside the gene matches: 11. CDR3 length: 17 amino acids.